Shown below are 10 T cell receptor beta chains from a single sample sequenced in a study of shared clonotypes between healthy human individuals. Libraries were prepared by immunoSEQ multiplex PCR; TCRdb keeps only in-frame clonotypes and omits some of them. Here the sample spans under 1,100,000 clones, roughly 74% being singletons. Sequenced sample: memory CD4+ T cells from PBMCs. Specified subset: CD45RA-negative fraction. The receptors originated from a young man in good health. Some clones in this sample may be carry-over from other donors' samples.

J is TRBJ2-1 and V is TRBV10-3; D is possibly TRBD1 (6 bases). The CDR3 consists of 13 residues. CDR1 ENHRY and CDR2 SYGVKD come from the germline V gene. Trimming left V 11 bases short and J 2 bases short, with 13 bases between. In nucleotides, the CDR3 is TGTGCCGTACAGGGTGACCCCTACAATGAGCAGTTCTTC. This encodes CAVQGDPYNEQFF.

This clone has more than one count but fewer than ten. Other DNA sequences in this sample translate to the same CDR3. The chain is built from TRBV7-9 and TRBJ1-2; TRBD1 is a possible D gene (5 bases). This CDR3 region has 13 residues. The germline V gene has CDR1 SEHNR and CDR2 FQNEAQ (reference sequence). V lost 5 bases, J lost 8 bases, and 15 bases lay in between. The CDR3 sequence is CASSLLQGGGYTF. In nucleotides, the CDR3 is TGTGCCAGCAGCCTTTTGCAGGGAGGAGGCTACACCTTC. The complete variable domain, with remaining parts taken from reference TRBV7-9 and TRBJ1-2, reads DTGVSQNPRHKITKRGQNVTFRCDPISEHNRLYWYRQTLGQGPEFLTYFQNEAQLEKSRLLSDRFSAERPKGSFSTLEIQRTEQGDSAMYLCASSLLQGGGYTFGSGTRLTVV.

V and J are TRBV5-1 and TRBJ1-3; D is unclear. CDR1 is SGHRS, CDR2 YFSETQ, per germline. The CDR3 has 15 amino acids. The V end was cut by 5 bases, the J end by 0 bases, with 12 bases between. This CDR3 is CASRSAPVSGNTIYF. The CDR3 DNA follows: TGCGCCAGCAGGTCCGCCCCCGTCTCTGGAAACACCATATATTTT.

The rearrangement uses TRBV14 and TRBJ2-7, with 7 bases fitting TRBD2. The CDR3 totals 17 residues. Losses at the gene ends were 3 bases for V and 2 bases for J; bases not matched to a gene: 13. Germline V lookup: CDR1 SGHDN, CDR2 FVKESK. CDR3 bases: TGTGCCAGCAGCCACTACCCAGGGCGGGAGCGAACCTACGAGCAGTACTTC. It codes for CASSHYPGRERTYEQYF. The variable domain in full, with the rest retrieved from reference TRBV14 and TRBJ2-7, is EAGVTQFPSHSVIEKGQTVTLRCDPISGHDNLYWYRRVMGKEIKFLLHFVKESKQDESGMPNNRFLAERTGGTYSTLKVQPAELEDSGVYFCASSHYPGRERTYEQYFGPGTRLTVT.

The rearrangement joins TRBV11-3 to TRBJ2-3; TRBD1 agrees at 9 bases. Germline CDR1 reads SGHNT; CDR2 reads YENEEA. J lost 8 bases, V lost 6 bases, and 9 bases had no gene match. The CDR3 spans 14 residues. The CDR3 coding sequence is TGTGCCAGCAGGCCTCGGACAGGGGAAGGTACGCAGTATTTT. It is translated as CASRPRTGEGTQYF.

As regards this clone: Other DNA sequences of this sample code for an identical CDR3. This chain uses TRBV11-2 with TRBJ1-1; no clear D. The CDR3 covers 14 residues. Between the trimmed V and J ends, which lost 1 base and 0 bases, there was a span of 6 bases. Per germline, CDR1 SGHAT and CDR2 FQNNGV. This CDR3 reads CASSLGTLNTEAFF. The CDR3 coding sequence is TGTGCCAGCAGCTTAGGAACACTGAACACTGAAGCTTTCTTT.

The rearrangement joins TRBV6-5 to TRBJ2-3; D gene unclear. The V end lost 6 bases, the J end lost 4 bases, and 14 bases lay between the germline ends. The CDR3 loop spans 14 amino acids. Looked up from germline, CDR1 is MNHEY and CDR2 is SVGAGI. The CDR3 protein is CASRLSLNADTQYF. DNA for the CDR3: TGTGCCAGCAGATTGTCCCTCAACGCAGATACGCAGTATTTT.

The chain has TRBV10-1 and TRBJ1-6; D remains ambiguous. V was cut by 3 bases and J by 9 bases, with 3 bases left in between. The CDR3 extends over 11 amino acids. Germline CDR1 and CDR2: WNHNN and SYGVQD (reference sequence). The CDR3 sequence is CASSDGSPLHF. DNA for the CDR3: TGCGCCAGCAGTGACGGTTCACCCCTCCACTTT.

The chain employs TRBV6-5 and TRBJ2-3; the D gene is possibly TRBD1 (6 bases). CDR3 length equals 13 residues. Germline CDR1 and CDR2: MNHEY and SVGAGI. The V and J ends lost 6 bases and 2 bases respectively, with 9 bases between them. CDR3: CASRQGNTDTQYF. The CDR3 bases are TGTGCCAGCAGACAGGGAAACACAGATACGCAGTATTTT.

The chain's CDR3 is CASSPDQNQPQHF. For the CDR3, the DNA is TGTGCCAGCTCACCAGACCAAAATCAGCCCCAGCATTTT. The chain links TRBV18 to TRBJ1-5, with D unresolved. CDR1 and CDR2 (germline): KGHSH, LQKENI. Trimming took off 2 bases at V and 4 bases at J, with 6 bases between the two ends. The CDR3 has 13 residues. The complete variable domain, with remaining parts taken from reference TRBV18 and TRBJ1-5, reads NAGVMQNPRHLVRRRGQEARLRCSPMKGHSHVYWYRQLPEEGLKFMVYLQKENIIDESGMPKERFSAEFPKEGPSILRIQQVVRGDSAAYFCASSPDQNQPQHFGDGTRLSIL.